A single T cell receptor (beta chain) is shown here with its context. Its antigen is unknown. Produced via immunoSEQ multiplex PCR; TCRdb's table is partial and in-frame only. Of fewer than 150,000 clones listed, roughly 93% are singletons. These data belong to a study of T cell responses to AZD1222 COVID-19 vaccine. Overall study findings and caveats: Only a handful of AZD1222 recipients, about six in all, had baseline seropositivity. Close to half of spike-specific TCRs reportedly recognize unmutated variant regions. Recipients of two AZD1222 doses showed rising Spike-specific TCR breadth and depth. Clonal diversity may have been underestimated, and the donors were mostly white British, with more females than males.

CDR1 and CDR2 from the germline V gene are SGDLS and YYNGEE. Trimming took 4 bases from V and 7 from J; bases not matched to a gene: 9. There are 14 residues in the CDR3. Here the sequenced sample was peripheral blood, taken on day 0 of AZD1222 vaccination. The clonotype comes from an adult in good health. The chain carries TRBV9 and TRBJ2-7; 9 bases map to TRBD1. The CDR3 loop is CASSWSGQGEEQYF. The CDR3, as DNA: TGTGCCAGCAGCTGGTCGGGACAGGGAGAAGAGCAGTACTTC. Variable domain in full (rest from reference TRBV9 and TRBJ2-7): DSGVTQTPKHLITATGQRVTLRCSPRSGDLSVYWYQQSLDQGLQFLIQYYNGEERAKGNILERFSAQQFPDLHSELNLSSLELGDSALYFCASSWSGQGEEQYFGPGTRLTVT.